The 12 T cell receptor beta chains below come from one sample, sequenced in a study of PD-L1 blockade in urothelial cancer. Assay used: immunoSEQ multiplex PCR; TCRdb lists only in-frame clones, some missing. The sample consists of about 49,000 clones, 70% to 80% of them appearing once. Time point reported: pretreatment peripheral blood. The sequencing here drew on PBMCs, taken around atezolizumab (anti-PD-L1) treatment. These receptors all stem from a man between 65 and 80 years old with urothelial cancer.

This clone appeared a single time. This chain links TRBV28 with TRBJ2-4, with D uncertain. CDR1 is MDHEN, CDR2 SYDVKM, per germline. The CDR3 extends over 15 amino acids. With 7 bases removed from V and 1 base from J, the gap between germline ends came to 14 bases. Here the CDR3 reads CASNPLAKAKNIQYF. In nucleotides, the CDR3 is TGTGCCAGCAACCCGTTAGCCAAGGCCAAAAACATTCAGTACTTC.

The chain employs TRBV5-1 and TRBJ2-2, with 7 nucleotides matching TRBD1. This CDR3 comprises 16 residues. CDR1 and CDR2 (germline): SGHRS, YFSETQ. V shed 3 bases and J 2 bases; nucleotides not matched to a gene: 7. The CDR3 nucleotides are TGCGCCAGCAGCTCATGGACAGGTATAAACACCGGGGAGCTGTTTTTT. Its translation: CASSSWTGINTGELFF. Supplemented by reference TRBV5-1 and TRBJ2-2, the full variable domain reads KAGVTQTPRYLIKTRGQQVTLSCSPISGHRSVSWYQQTPGQGLQFLFEYFSETQRNKGNFPGRFSGRQFSNSRSEMNVSTLELGDSALYLCASSSWTGINTGELFFGEGSRLTVL.

This sequence joins TRBV5-1 and TRBJ2-7, with D perhaps TRBD2 (7 bases). CDR3 size: 14 residues. Germline V lookup: CDR1 SGHRS, CDR2 YFSETQ. The V gene lost 2 bases and the J gene lost 2 bases, with 11 bases spanning the gap. The CDR3 sequence is CASSFEGGAYEQYF. DNA for the CDR3: TGCGCCAGCAGCTTCGAAGGGGGGGCCTACGAGCAGTACTTC. The full variable domain, its missing parts supplied by reference TRBV5-1 and TRBJ2-7, is KAGVTQTPRYLIKTRGQQVTLSCSPISGHRSVSWYQQTPGQGLQFLFEYFSETQRNKGNFPGRFSGRQFSNSRSEMNVSTLELGDSALYLCASSFEGGAYEQYFGPGTRLTVT.

The chain couples TRBV28 to TRBJ1-5; D gene ambiguous. This CDR3 spans 15 amino acids. Between the trimmed V and J ends, which lost 1 base and 0 bases, there was a span of 7 bases. Germline-derived CDR1 and CDR2 are MDHEN and SYDVKM. CDR3 nucleotide sequence: TGTGCCAGCAGTTTATCGACAAGTAGCAATCAGCCCCAGCATTTT. Its translation: CASSLSTSSNQPQHF.

This chain links TRBV5-1 with TRBJ2-7, with 7 bases aligning to TRBD1. The CDR3 contains 14 residues. After removal of 3 bases from V and 3 bases from J, the junction contained 6 bases not matched to a gene. In germline, CDR1 is SGHRS, CDR2 YFSETQ. The CDR3: CASSWDSQGYEQYF. DNA for the CDR3: TGCGCCAGCAGCTGGGACAGCCAGGGCTACGAGCAGTACTTC.

The chain has TRBV27 and TRBJ1-5; TRBD1 matches 9 bases. Unmatched junction bases numbered 18, after V lost 5 bases and J lost 1 base. The germline CDR1 and CDR2 sequences are MNHEY and SMNVEV (reference sequence). The CDR3 totals 20 residues. CDR3 protein: CASSRRTGGGGDGSNQPQHF. As DNA, the CDR3 is TGTGCCAGCAGTAGACGTACAGGGGGCGGCGGTGACGGGAGCAATCAGCCCCAGCATTTT.

This rearrangement joins TRBV5-1 to TRBJ2-2; 13 nucleotides line up with TRBD2. The CDR3 runs to 16 residues. V trimming: 2 bases; J trimming: 7 bases; junction bases outside the gene matches: 5. CDR1 SGHRS and CDR2 YFSETQ come from the germline V gene. Here the CDR3 DNA reads TGCGCCAGCAGCTTATCACTAGCGGGAGGGAACGGGGAGCTGTTTTTT. Protein: CASSLSLAGGNGELFF.

This chain uses TRBV19 with TRBJ1-4; 11 bases fit TRBD1. V was pared by 8 bases and J by 0 bases, with 23 bases of the junction left unmatched. This CDR3 has 22 residues. Germline loops: CDR1 LNHDA, CDR2 SQIVND (reference sequence). CDR3 nucleotide sequence: TGTGCCAGTCAAACATACCTCCGGGACAGGGGGAAGGGCATTGCAACTAATGAAAAACTGTTTTTT. This translates into CASQTYLRDRGKGIATNEKLFF.

This clone has a single count. The J gene is TRBJ2-7, the V gene TRBV5-1, with a weak D call TRBD1 (5 bases). The CDR3 is 12 amino acids. Germline assignment: CDR1 SGHRS and CDR2 YFSETQ. Trimming pared 7 bases from V and 2 bases from J, leaving 10 bases between. CDR3 amino acids: CASGRDPYEQYF. In DNA form, the CDR3 reads TGCGCCAGCGGCAGGGATCCCTACGAGCAGTACTTC. Looking up the rest from reference TRBV5-1 and TRBJ2-7 gives the full variable domain: KAGVTQTPRYLIKTRGQQVTLSCSPISGHRSVSWYQQTPGQGLQFLFEYFSETQRNKGNFPGRFSGRQFSNSRSEMNVSTLELGDSALYLCASGRDPYEQYFGPGTRLTVT.

The gene calls are TRBV5-1 and TRBJ2-7; TRBD1 is a possible D gene (6 bases). Deletions cut 0 bases from V and 6 bases from J, with 7 bases between. This CDR3 comprises 12 residues. Germline V gives CDR1 SGHRS, CDR2 YFSETQ. CDR3 residues: CASSLEGGEQYF. The CDR3 DNA reads TGCGCCAGCAGCTTGGAAGGGGGCGAGCAGTACTTC.

This CDR3 reads CAISVENEQYF. CDR3 DNA sequence: TGTGCCATCAGTGTTGAGAACGAGCAGTACTTC. This chain links TRBV10-3 with TRBJ2-7; D gene unclear. The germline gives CDR1 ENHRY, CDR2 SYGVKD. The CDR3 sequence is 11 residues long. The V and J ends lost 4 bases and 5 bases respectively, with 6 bases between them.

This chain links TRBV2 with TRBJ2-5; 9 positions agree with TRBD2. There are 19 residues in the CDR3. The germline gives CDR1 SNHLY, CDR2 FYNNEI. V dropped 6 bases and J dropped 5; count of bases not matched to a gene: 22. CDR3 in amino acids: CASSYVVTGTSSIRETQYF. CDR3 DNA sequence: TGTGCCAGCAGCTACGTGGTGACCGGGACTAGCTCTATTCGGGAGACCCAGTACTTC.